This T cell receptor (beta chain) was captured in a study of read filtering for tumor transcriptome and immune sequencing. Study at large: Mean patient age was roughly 66 years, range roughly 45 to 85; over 16 male, 14 female. Revised staging placed under ten patients in R-ISS I, 15 to 20 in II, more than five in III. Whole-study findings and limits: Compared with RNA-seq, IR-seq gave much higher clonotype depth and reliability.

This library used roughly 400 ng RNA and molecular barcoded adaptors spanning alpha/delta and beta/gamma chains. Each CDR3 protein is one row after TCRdb ran MiXCR on the reads. This repertoire shows 45,000 to 50,000 distinct CDR3 sequences, about 12% found once; its top ten account for 14% to 15%. This clonotype was seen many times. Its antigen is currently unknown. This CDR3 is built from 12 residues. V was trimmed by 0 bases and J by 8 bases, leaving 8 bases between them. CDR1 is GTSNPN and CDR2 is SVGIG in the germline V gene (reference sequence). Input material: a population of CD138-negative cells sorted from bone marrow. This receptor was obtained from a donor at least 40 years old with multiple myeloma. The rearrangement uses TRBV30 and TRBJ2-1; D not resolved. The CDR3: CAWSVGEHEQFF. DNA of the CDR3: TGTGCCTGGAGTGTAGGAGAGCATGAGCAGTTCTTC.